The rows below give T cell receptor beta chains drawn from one sample of a study of PD-L1 blockade in urothelial cancer. The table came from immunoSEQ multiplex PCR; TCRdb's copy has only in-frame clones and leaves some out. Here the sample spans some 71,000 clones, about 85% being singletons. Sequenced here: PBMCs, sampled around atezolizumab (anti-PD-L1) treatment. The receptor source for this set is a man in his forties with urothelial cancer. Each CDR3 is given with its conserved first and last residue.

cdr3_length: 17
v_call: TRBV28
cdr3_aa: CASSRNRGPNANQPQHF

cdr3_length: 16
v_call: TRBV19
cdr3_aa: CASSIGSGTSTDTQYF

cdr3_length: 13
v_call: TRBV28
cdr3_aa: CASSLMEYNEQFF

cdr3_length: 17
v_call: TRBV4-3
cdr3_aa: CASSQARTGSMNTEAFF

cdr3_length: 14
v_call: TRBV7-2
cdr3_aa: CASSLGGGEQPQHF

cdr3_length: 15
v_call: TRBV10-3
cdr3_aa: CAISDSSGRTYEQYF

cdr3_length: 15
v_call: TRBV27
cdr3_aa: CASSFEGRGTYEQYF

cdr3_length: 14
v_call: TRBV27
cdr3_aa: CASSPRDRYTEAFF

cdr3_length: 15
v_call: TRBV30
cdr3_aa: CAWSPGQGLGYEQYF

cdr3_length: 17
v_call: TRBV19
cdr3_aa: CASTMGVRGARNTEAFF

cdr3_length: 15
v_call: TRBV4-3
cdr3_aa: CASSQDFTSGYEQYF